The TCR beta chain under discussion was sequenced for a study of Tregs in tolerant kidney transplant recipients. Study-level findings and limits: No direct test of biological reproducibility was done here. Expanding Tregs on activated donor B cells appeared to best identify donor-specific TCRbeta clones. In tolerant patients, donor-specific Tregs outgrew total Tregs, suggesting antigen-driven expansion.

The CDR3 runs 17 residues. Germline CDR1 reads LNHDA; CDR2 reads SQIVND (reference sequence). The ends lost 1 base at V and 6 bases at J; junction bases unmatched: 12. TCRdb's table, derived via immunoSEQ multiplex PCR, lists solely in-frame clones and lacks some. The sample records 75,000 to 100,000 clones, 90% to 95% being singletons. Related graft donors supplied nonmyeloablative bone marrow transplants, and mixed chimerism was transient. Unstimulated Tregs (CD4+CD25+CD127-) and CD4+CD25- non-Tregs were sorted from PBMCs. Comment on this clone: Its antigen is undetermined.

This TCR was sampled from a human patient who received a combined kidney and bone marrow transplant. Some T cells may trace back to the graft donor. The chain is built from TRBV19 and TRBJ2-7; the match to TRBD2 covers 10 bases. This specimen was CD4+ T cells from blood (PBMCs), taken 12 months after the transplant. CDR3 in DNA: TGTGCCAGTAGTATAGGCTGGACTAGCGGCACTCGGGGCGAGCAGTACTTC. Amino acids: CASSIGWTSGTRGEQYF.